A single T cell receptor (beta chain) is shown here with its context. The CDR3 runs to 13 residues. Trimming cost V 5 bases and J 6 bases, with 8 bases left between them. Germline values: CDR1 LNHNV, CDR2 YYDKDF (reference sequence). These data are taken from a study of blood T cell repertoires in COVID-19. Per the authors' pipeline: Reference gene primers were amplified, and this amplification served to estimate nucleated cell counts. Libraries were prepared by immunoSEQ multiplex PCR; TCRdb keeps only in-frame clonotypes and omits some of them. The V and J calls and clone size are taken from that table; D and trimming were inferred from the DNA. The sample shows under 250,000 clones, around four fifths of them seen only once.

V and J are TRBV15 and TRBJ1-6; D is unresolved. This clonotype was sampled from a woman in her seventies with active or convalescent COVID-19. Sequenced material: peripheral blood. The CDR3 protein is CATSPRRNSPLHF. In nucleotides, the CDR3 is TGTGCCACCAGCCCGAGGCGTAATTCACCCCTCCACTTT.